The 16 T cell receptor beta chains below come from one sample, sequenced in a study of blood T cell repertoires in COVID-19. TCRdb's copy holds only in-frame clones and misses some; the assay was immunoSEQ multiplex PCR. The sample includes more than 250,000 clones, around 90% of them seen just once. Sequenced material: peripheral blood. These receptors came from a man in his forties or fifties with active or convalescent COVID-19.

V is TRBV6-2 or TRBV6-3 and J is TRBJ1-2; D gene ambiguous. V was trimmed by 3 bases and J by 2 bases, leaving 10 bases between them. Germline CDR1 is MNHEY and CDR2 is SVGEGT. The CDR3 consists of 14 residues. The CDR3 DNA reads as TGTGCCAGCAGTTATAGGCGGGAGAACTATGGCTACACCTTC. Encoded protein: CASSYRRENYGYTF.

The genes are TRBV28 and TRBJ1-1; perhaps TRBD1 as D (6 bases). The CDR3 has 13 residues. The germline V gene encodes CDR1 MDHEN and CDR2 SYDVKM. V lost 11 bases and J lost 5, with 18 bases in between. This chain's CDR3 is CACGRGRATEAFF. The CDR3 region has the DNA TGTGCCTGCGGGAGGGGGAGGGCTACTGAAGCTTTCTTT.

Points on this clone: Relative to the germline gene, one junction end is altered; a read error may explain this. This rearrangement joins TRBV29-1 to TRBJ2-5; 11 nucleotides align to TRBD1. CDR3 length equals 14 residues. Germline loops: CDR1 SQVTM, CDR2 ANQGSEA. CDR3 in DNA: TGCAGCGCTGAAAAGGGGACAGGGGGAGAGACCCAGTACTTC. Its protein product is CSAEKGTGGETQYF.

As regards this clone: This specimen includes other DNA sequences encoding the same CDR3. The CDR3, as DNA: TGTGCCAGCAGTAGGGGACAGGGAGGTGGCTACACCTTC. The encoded protein is CASSRGQGGGYTF. The chain combines TRBV28 with TRBJ1-2, with 9 bases aligning to TRBD1. Germline V gene lookup returns CDR1 MDHEN and CDR2 SYDVKM. Germline trimming cut 5 bases from V and 7 bases from J; bases unmatched to any gene: 5. This CDR3 comprises 13 residues.

The V call is TRBV4-3, the J call TRBJ2-2; perhaps TRBD1 as D (5 bases). The germline CDR1 and CDR2 sequences are LGHNA and YSLEER. The length of the CDR3 is 16 residues. V lost 0 bases to trimming and J lost 6 bases, with 14 bases between them. The CDR3 DNA sequence: TGCGCCAGCAGCCAAGATTTGGGGCCGCGACCCGGGGAGCTGTTTTTT. This sequence encodes CASSQDLGPRPGELFF.

The chain combines TRBV27 with TRBJ1-5; maybe TRBD1 (6 bases). Trimming cost V 6 bases and J 0 bases, with 12 bases left between them. The CDR3 contains 15 residues. Germline V CDR1 and CDR2: MNHEY, SMNVEV (reference sequence). The DNA for the CDR3 is TGTGCCAGCAGATACAACAGGGATAGCAATCAGCCCCAGCATTTT. Its translation: CASRYNRDSNQPQHF.

The genes are TRBV7-9 and TRBJ2-1, with D maybe TRBD1 (6 bases). Germline CDR1 reads SEHNR; CDR2 reads FQNEAQ (reference sequence). Between the trimmed V and J ends, which lost 5 bases and 7 bases, there was a span of 9 bases. The CDR3 is 12 amino acids. The DNA for the CDR3 is TGTGCCAGCAGCAAAACAGGGAATGAGCAGTTCTTC. Amino acid sequence: CASSKTGNEQFF.

V gene TRBV6-4 combines with J gene TRBJ2-7; D is unclear. Germline V CDR1 and CDR2: MRHNA, SNTAGT. The CDR3 totals 17 residues. With 0 bases removed from V and 0 bases from J, the gap between germline ends came to 15 bases. The CDR3 reads CASSDSSTVISSYEQYF. The DNA of the CDR3 is TGTGCCAGCAGTGACTCGAGCACAGTAATTAGCTCCTACGAGCAGTACTTC.

In this sample, this clone turned up many times. The CDR3 reads CASGLAAYEQYF. The CDR3 coding sequence is TGTGCCAGTGGACTAGCGGCTTACGAGCAGTACTTC. The V call is TRBV28, the J call TRBJ2-7, with 10 bases identical to TRBD2. The CDR3 consists of 12 residues. Germline CDR1 reads MDHEN; CDR2 reads SYDVKM. V was pared by 9 bases and J by 4 bases, with 3 bases of the junction left unmatched.

The V gene is TRBV28, the J gene TRBJ1-5; D ambiguous. Germline V gives CDR1 MDHEN, CDR2 SYDVKM. The CDR3 is 12 residues long. The DNA for the CDR3 is TGTGCGGGCCGGAGGCTCAATCAGCCCCAGCATTTT. Translating gives CAGRRLNQPQHF.

For this clone: The junction departs from germline at one end; a sequencing error may be responsible. V gene TRBV6-5 combines with J gene TRBJ2-4, with 8 bases that match TRBD1. Germline V gene sequence: CDR1 MNHEY, CDR2 SVGAGI. This CDR3 spans 13 amino acids. Here the CDR3 DNA reads TGTGCCAGCAGCGACCGGCCGGACAGGGAGCTTAACTTC. This encodes CASSDRPDRELNF.

This chain uses TRBV7-2 with TRBJ1-1; perhaps TRBD1 as D (5 bases). The germline V and J ends were trimmed by 5 bases and 2 bases, with 9 bases remaining between them. The CDR3 extends over 13 amino acids. Germline lookup yields CDR1 SGHTA and CDR2 FQGNSA. CDR3 amino acids: CASSQGFNTEAFF. CDR3 sequence (DNA): TGTGCCAGCAGCCAGGGATTTAACACTGAAGCTTTCTTT.

The chain combines TRBV6-5 with TRBJ2-1; TRBD2 matches at 13 bases. Trimming took 8 bases from V and 9 from J; bases not matched to a gene: 4. CDR1 MNHEY and CDR2 SVGAGI come from the germline V gene. The CDR3 spans 13 residues. The CDR3 bases are TGTGCCAGCCAGGGACTAGCGGGAACTGAGCAGTTCTTC. It encodes CASQGLAGTEQFF.

The chain is built from TRBV2 and TRBJ2-7, with 7 bases aligning to TRBD2. The CDR3 is 11 amino acids. The V and J ends lost 10 bases and 10 bases, in that order; junction bases with no gene match: 10. Germline values: CDR1 SNHLY, CDR2 FYNNEI. For the CDR3, the DNA is TGTGCCAAAACCTGGGGGGGGAATCAGTACTTC. Translated, it gives CAKTWGGNQYF.

Only one count was recorded for this clone. The chain employs TRBV28 and TRBJ1-1, with D unresolved. Per germline, CDR1 MDHEN and CDR2 SYDVKM. V lost 10 bases to trimming and J lost 3 bases, with 12 bases between them. The length of the CDR3 is 12 residues. CDR3 sequence (DNA): TGTGCCATAGGCGGCAGCCACACTGAAGCTTTCTTT. This encodes CAIGGSHTEAFF.

The CDR3: CASSLFTAVLAGTDTQYF. The CDR3 region has the DNA TGTGCCAGCAGCTTATTTACCGCCGTGCTAGCTGGCACAGATACGCAGTATTTT. The chain links TRBV7-2 to TRBJ2-3, with D possibly being TRBD2 (5 bases). The CDR3 sequence is 18 residues long. Between the trimmed V and J ends, which lost 2 bases and 1 base, there was a span of 19 bases. Germline V lookup: CDR1 SGHTA, CDR2 FQGNSA.